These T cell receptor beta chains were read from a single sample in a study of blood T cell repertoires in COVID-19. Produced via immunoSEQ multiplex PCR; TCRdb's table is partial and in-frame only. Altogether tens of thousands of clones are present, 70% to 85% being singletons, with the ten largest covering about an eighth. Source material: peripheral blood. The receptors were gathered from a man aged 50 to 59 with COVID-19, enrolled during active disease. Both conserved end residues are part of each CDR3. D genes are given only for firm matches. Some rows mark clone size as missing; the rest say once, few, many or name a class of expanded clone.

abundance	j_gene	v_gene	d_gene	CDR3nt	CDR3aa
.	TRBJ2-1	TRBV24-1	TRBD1	TGTGCCACCAGTGATTTACCAGGGGGCGCCGGAGGGCAGTTCTTC	CATSDLPGGAGGQFF
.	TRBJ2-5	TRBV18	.	TGTGCCAGCTCACCGTCCGAGCGACAAGAGACCCAGTACTTC	CASSPSERQETQYF
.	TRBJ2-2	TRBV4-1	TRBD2	TGCGCCAGCAGCCAAGATACGGGGGGGGCGAACACCGGGGAGCTGTTTTTT	CASSQDTGGANTGELFF
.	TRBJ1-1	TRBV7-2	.	TGTGCCAGCAGCTTACTATCGGAGGAGAACACTGAAGCTTTCTTT	CASSLLSEENTEAFF
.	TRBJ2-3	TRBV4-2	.	TGTGCCAGCAGCCAAGAGAAATCGATCCAGTATACGCAGTATTTT	CASSQEKSIQYTQYF
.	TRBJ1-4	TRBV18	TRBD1	TGTGCCAGCTCACGAGGGACAGGGACGACTAATGAAAAACTGTTTTTT	CASSRGTGTTNEKLFF
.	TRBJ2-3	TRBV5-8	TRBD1	TGTGCCAGCAGCTCGGGGGACAGGGGCACAGATACGCAGTATTTT	CASSSGDRGTDTQYF
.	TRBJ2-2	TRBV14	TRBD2	TGTGCCAGCAGCCTGCGGGGGGGCACCGGGGAGCTGTTTTTT	CASSLRGGTGELFF
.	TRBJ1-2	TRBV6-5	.	TGTGCCAGCCTCTACAGTCGAAACTATGGCTACACCTTC	CASLYSRNYGYTF
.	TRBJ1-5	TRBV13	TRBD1	TGTGCCAGCAGCTCGGGACAGGGGAATCAGCCCCAGCATTTT	CASSSGQGNQPQHF
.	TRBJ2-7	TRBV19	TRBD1	TGTGCCAGTAGTGCCGACGACGATTGGACAGGTCCGGGCGAGCAGTACTTC	CASSADDDWTGPGEQYF
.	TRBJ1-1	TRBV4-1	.	TGCGCCAGCAGCCAAGAGGGCAGAAGCGAAGCTTTCTTT	CASSQEGRSEAFF
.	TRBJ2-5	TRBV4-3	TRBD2	TGCGCCAGCAGCCAAAGCCCTGCTAGCGGGGGGATACACCAAGAGACCCAGTACTTC	CASSQSPASGGIHQETQYF
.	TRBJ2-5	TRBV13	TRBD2	TGTGCCAGCAGCTTAGGAAGGACTAGCGGGGGTTTGAGGCCCCAGTACTTC	CASSLGRTSGGLRPQYF
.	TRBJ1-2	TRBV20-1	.	TGCAGTGCTCCCGACAGCTATGGCTACACCTTC	CSAPDSYGYTF
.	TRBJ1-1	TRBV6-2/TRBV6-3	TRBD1	TGTGCCAGCAGTTGGGGACAGGGAGTAGGGGTTACTGAAGCTTTCTTT	CASSWGQGVGVTEAFF
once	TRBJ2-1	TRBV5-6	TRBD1	TGTGCCAGCAGCTTGGAGGCAGGGGGCTTGGACAATGAGCAGTTCTTC	CASSLEAGGLDNEQFF
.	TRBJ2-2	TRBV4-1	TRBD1	TGCGCCAGCAGCCAAGGGACAGGGAACACCGGGGAGCTGTTTTTT	CASSQGTGNTGELFF
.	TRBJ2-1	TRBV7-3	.	TGTGCCAGCAGGTTCAAGTCCAGGGGTCACAATGAGCAGTTCTTC	CASRFKSRGHNEQFF
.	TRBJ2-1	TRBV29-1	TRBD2	TGCAGCGTTGGTGGGACTAGCGGGGGGGCCAGTCTCCATGAGCAGTTCTTC	CSVGGTSGGASLHEQFF
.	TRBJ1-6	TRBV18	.	TGTGCCAGCTCACCAGGGGCAGGAAAAAATTCACCCCTCCACTTT	CASSPGAGKNSPLHF
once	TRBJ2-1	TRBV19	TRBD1	TGTGCCAGTAGGCCCGGGACAGGGTTGGGGTTCTACAATGAGCAGTTCTTC	CASRPGTGLGFYNEQFF
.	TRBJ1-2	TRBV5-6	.	TGTGCCAGCAGCTTGGGCGGGTCGGGGTTCTATGGCTACACCTTC	CASSLGGSGFYGYTF
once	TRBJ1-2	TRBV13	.	TGTGCCAGCAGCTCGGGGGTCGCGGATGGCTACACCTTC	CASSSGVADGYTF
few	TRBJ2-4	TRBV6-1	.	TGTGCCAGCAGTGAAGAGGTGGGGGCCTCAACCAAAAACATTCAGTACTTC	CASSEEVGASTKNIQYF
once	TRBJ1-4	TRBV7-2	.	TGTGCCAGCAGCTTAGGGGGGGGCGGCGAAAAACTGTTTTTT	CASSLGGGGEKLFF
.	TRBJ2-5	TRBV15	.	TGTGCCACCAGCAGAGGTGATCAGTCATCTCAAGAGACCCAGTACTTC	CATSRGDQSSQETQYF
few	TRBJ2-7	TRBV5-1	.	TGCGCCAGCAGCTTGGGCAGGGGCCTCTACGAGCAGTACTTC	CASSLGRGLYEQYF
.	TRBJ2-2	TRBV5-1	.	TGCGCCAGCAGCTTGGATCCGGGGGTGAACACCGGGGAGCTGTTTTTT	CASSLDPGVNTGELFF
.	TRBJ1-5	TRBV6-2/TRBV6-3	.	TGTGCCAGCAGTAAAAGGGGTCCCCCGAACAATCAGCCCCAGCATTTT	CASSKRGPPNNQPQHF
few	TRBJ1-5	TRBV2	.	TGTGCCAGCAAAAGCGGGGGGGGGTCGCGCAATCAGCCCCAGCATTTT	CASKSGGGSRNQPQHF
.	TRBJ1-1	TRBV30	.	TGTGCCTGGAAAAGGGCAGGGTTCAAGAACACTGAAGCTTTCTTT	CAWKRAGFKNTEAFF
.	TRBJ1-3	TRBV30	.	TGTGCCTGGGGAAAGGGACTTTTTGGAAACACCATATATTTT	CAWGKGLFGNTIYF
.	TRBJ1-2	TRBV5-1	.	TGCGCCAGCAGCAGTGGGCAGAATTATGGCTACACCTTC	CASSSGQNYGYTF